This TCR beta chain was sequenced in a study of tumor-infiltrating lymphocytes in primary liver carcinoma. Investigators took RNA and DNA out together from approximately 22-30 mg of unsorted bulk tissue. Germline V gives CDR1 ENHRY, CDR2 SYGVKD. The CDR3 is 13 residues long. For this clonotype: The CDR3 ends on some other residue instead of the conserved phenylalanine or tryptophan, so this is likely a read error.

Using a constant-region primer together with ProtoScript II reverse transcriptase, TCR beta cDNA was made from around 0.55 ug of total RNA. For TCR beta, libraries were produced by three nested multiplex PCR rounds using slightly modified ARM-PCR. Use of TRBV1-TRBV30 forward primers with a C-beta reverse primer characterized the first two PCR rounds, which lasted about 10 cycles each. In TCRdb, the multiplex PCR reads were re-called with MiXCR into one record per CDR3 protein. The data hold under 200,000 distinct CDR3 sequences, with roughly 80% observed a single time. The sequenced sample was tumor tissue from primary liver carcinoma. The origin of this receptor is a man aged 40-49 years with primary liver carcinoma and hepatitis B virus infection. The chain uses TRBV10-3 and TRBJ2-7, with D tentatively TRBD2 (5 bases). CDR3 loop: CAISGPGKHEQYL. The DNA for the CDR3 is TGCGCTATCAGTGGTCCGGGGAAACACGAGCAGTACCTC.